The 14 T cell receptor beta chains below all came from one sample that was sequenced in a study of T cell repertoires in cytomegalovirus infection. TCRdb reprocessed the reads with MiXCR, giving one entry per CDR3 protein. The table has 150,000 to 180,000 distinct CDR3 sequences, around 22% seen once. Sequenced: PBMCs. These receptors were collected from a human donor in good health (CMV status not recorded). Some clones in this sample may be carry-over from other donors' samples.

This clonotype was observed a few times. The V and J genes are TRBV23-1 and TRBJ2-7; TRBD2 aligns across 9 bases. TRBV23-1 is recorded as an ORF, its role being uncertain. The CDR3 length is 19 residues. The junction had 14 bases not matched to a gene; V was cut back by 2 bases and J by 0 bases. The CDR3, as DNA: TGCGCCAGCAGTCAAGTAGCGGGGGACTCAAAACTACTCTCCTACGAGCAGTACTTC. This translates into CASSQVAGDSKLLSYEQYF.

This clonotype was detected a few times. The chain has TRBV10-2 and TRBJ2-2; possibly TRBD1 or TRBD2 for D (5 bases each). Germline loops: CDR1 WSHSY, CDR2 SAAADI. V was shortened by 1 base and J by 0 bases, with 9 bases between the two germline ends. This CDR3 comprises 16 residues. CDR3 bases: TGCGCCAGCAGTGAGTTCGGGGCCTCGAACACCGGGGAGCTGTTTTTT. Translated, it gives CASSEFGASNTGELFF.

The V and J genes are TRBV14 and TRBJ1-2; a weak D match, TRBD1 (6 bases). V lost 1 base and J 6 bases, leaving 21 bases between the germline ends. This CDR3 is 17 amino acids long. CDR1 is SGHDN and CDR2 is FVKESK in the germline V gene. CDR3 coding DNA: TGTGCCAGCAGCCAAGCGGGAGGACAGTTCGGCCCTAATGGCTACACCTTC. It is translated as CASSQAGGQFGPNGYTF.

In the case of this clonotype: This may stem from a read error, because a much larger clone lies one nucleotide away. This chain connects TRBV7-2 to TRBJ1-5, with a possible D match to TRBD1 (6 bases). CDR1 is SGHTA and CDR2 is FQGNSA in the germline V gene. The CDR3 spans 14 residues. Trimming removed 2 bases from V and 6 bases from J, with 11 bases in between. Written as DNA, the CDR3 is TGTGCCAGCAGCTTATGGCCAGGGGCTCAGCCCCAGCATTTT. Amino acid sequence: CASSLWPGAQPQHF.

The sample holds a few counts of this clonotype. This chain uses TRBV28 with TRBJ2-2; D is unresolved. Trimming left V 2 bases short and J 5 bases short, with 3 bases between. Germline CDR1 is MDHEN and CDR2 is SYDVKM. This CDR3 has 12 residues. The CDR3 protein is CASSLQTGELFF. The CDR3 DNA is TGTGCCAGCAGTTTACAGACCGGGGAGCTGTTTTTT. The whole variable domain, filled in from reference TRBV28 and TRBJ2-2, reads DVKVTQSSRYLVKRTGEKVFLECVQDMDHENMFWYRQDPGLGLRLIYFSYDVKMKEKGDIPEGYSVSREKKERFSLILESASTNQTSMYLCASSLQTGELFFGEGSRLTVL.

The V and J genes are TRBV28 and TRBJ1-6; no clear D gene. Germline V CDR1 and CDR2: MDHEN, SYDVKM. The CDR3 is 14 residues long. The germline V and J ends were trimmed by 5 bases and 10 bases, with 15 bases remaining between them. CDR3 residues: CASSPFKLESPLHF. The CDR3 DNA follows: TGTGCCAGCAGTCCTTTTAAACTAGAATCACCCCTCCACTTT.

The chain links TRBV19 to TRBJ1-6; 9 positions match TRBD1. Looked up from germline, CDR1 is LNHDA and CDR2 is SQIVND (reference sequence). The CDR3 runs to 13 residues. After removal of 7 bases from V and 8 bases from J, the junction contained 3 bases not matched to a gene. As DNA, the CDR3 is TGTGCCAGTACGGGACAGGGAGATTCACCCCTCCACTTT. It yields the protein CASTGQGDSPLHF.

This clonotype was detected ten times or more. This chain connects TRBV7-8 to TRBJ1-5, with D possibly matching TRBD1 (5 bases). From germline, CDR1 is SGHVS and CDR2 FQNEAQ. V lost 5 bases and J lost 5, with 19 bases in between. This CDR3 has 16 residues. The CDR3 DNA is TGTGCCAGCAGCCATCGAATCGGCAGGGAGGATCAGCCCCAGCATTTT. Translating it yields CASSHRIGREDQPQHF.

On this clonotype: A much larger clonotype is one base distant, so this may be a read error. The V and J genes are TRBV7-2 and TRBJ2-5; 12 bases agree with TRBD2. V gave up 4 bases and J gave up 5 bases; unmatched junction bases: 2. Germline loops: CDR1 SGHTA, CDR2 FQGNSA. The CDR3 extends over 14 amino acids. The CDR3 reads CASSSSGGGETQYF. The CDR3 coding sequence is TGTGCCAGCAGCTCTAGCGGGGGGGGGGAGACCCAGTACTTC.

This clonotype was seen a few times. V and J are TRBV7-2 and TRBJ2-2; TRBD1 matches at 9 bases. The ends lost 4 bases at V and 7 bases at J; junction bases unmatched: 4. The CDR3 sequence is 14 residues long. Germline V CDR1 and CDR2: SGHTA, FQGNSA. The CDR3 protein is CASSSTGGIGELFF. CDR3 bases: TGTGCCAGCAGCTCCACAGGGGGCATCGGGGAGCTGTTTTTT.

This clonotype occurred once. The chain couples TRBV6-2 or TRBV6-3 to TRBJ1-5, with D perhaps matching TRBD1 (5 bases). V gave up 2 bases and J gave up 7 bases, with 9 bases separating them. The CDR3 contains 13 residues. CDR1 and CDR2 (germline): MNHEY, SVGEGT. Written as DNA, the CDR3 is TGTGCCAGCAGTTACGCGAGGGGACAGCCCCAGCATTTT. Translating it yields CASSYARGQPQHF.

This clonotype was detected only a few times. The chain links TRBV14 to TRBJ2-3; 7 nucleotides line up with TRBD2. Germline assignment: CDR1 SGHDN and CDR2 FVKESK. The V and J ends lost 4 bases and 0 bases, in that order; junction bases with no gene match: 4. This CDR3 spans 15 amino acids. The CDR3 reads CASSRSGASTDTQYF. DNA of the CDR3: TGTGCCAGCAGCCGGAGCGGGGCTAGCACAGATACGCAGTATTTT.

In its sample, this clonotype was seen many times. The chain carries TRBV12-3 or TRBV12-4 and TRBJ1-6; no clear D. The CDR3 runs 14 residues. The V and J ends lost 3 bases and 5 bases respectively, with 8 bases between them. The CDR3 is CASSFRSDNSPLHF. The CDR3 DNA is TGTGCCAGCAGTTTTCGGTCAGATAATTCACCCCTCCACTTT.

CDR3 protein: CASSMGTGGAGNIQYF. CDR3 sequence (DNA): TGTGCCAGTAGTATGGGGACAGGGGGCGCTGGAAACATTCAGTACTTC. The chain joins TRBV19 to TRBJ2-4; TRBD1 agrees at 12 bases. With V trimmed by 3 bases and J by 6 bases, 6 bases remained unmatched. Germline CDR1 and CDR2: LNHDA and SQIVND (reference sequence). This CDR3 comprises 16 residues.